The 20 T cell receptor beta chains in this list originate from one sample, sequenced in a study of CD8 T cells in ankylosing spondylitis. Study results and caveats: Within ankylosing spondylitis blood, a TCR beta motif made up of roughly eight highly homologous variants appeared to be characteristic.

TCRdb re-called the 5' RACE reads through MiXCR, storing one row per CDR3 protein. The table records about 330,000 distinct CDR3 sequences, roughly 8% of them present only once. Their specific antigens are unknown. Sequenced: blood, either unsorted or a sorted T cell fraction (not recorded which). These receptors were obtained from a male donor with ankylosing spondylitis.

This clonotype was counted a few times. The J gene is TRBJ1-1, the V gene TRBV3-1; tentatively, D is TRBD1 (6 bases). The CDR3 has 14 amino acids. CDR1 is LGHDT, CDR2 YNNKEL, per germline (reference sequence). V shed 4 bases and J shed 2 bases, with 11 bases lying between them. The CDR3 nucleotides read TGTGCCAGCAGCCCTCTCGGGGGCAACACTGAAGCTTTCTTT. Its translation: CASSPLGGNTEAFF.

This clonotype was counted between two and nine times. The CDR3 DNA is TGTGCCAGCAGCGTAGTTGGGCGCACTGAAGCTTTCTTT. Translation: CASSVVGRTEAFF. This chain connects TRBV9 to TRBJ1-1; D not resolved. The V end was cut by 0 bases, the J end by 4 bases, with 7 bases between. Germline CDR1 is SGDLS and CDR2 is YYNGEE. The CDR3 loop spans 13 amino acids.

The chain combines TRBV28 with TRBJ1-2; 9 bases are a match to TRBD1. Germline trimming cut 10 bases from V and 8 bases from J; bases unmatched to any gene: 20. CDR3 size: 16 residues. From germline, CDR1 is MDHEN and CDR2 SYDVKM. CDR3 sequence (DNA): TGTGCCACCCCCCCTCGGCAGGACAGGGGATTTTTCGGCTACACCTTC. It specifies CATPPRQDRGFFGYTF.

This chain joins TRBV27 and TRBJ1-1; D remains ambiguous. Germline V CDR1 and CDR2: MNHEY, SMNVEV (reference sequence). V was trimmed by 3 bases and J by 1 base, leaving 18 bases between them. This CDR3 is built from 17 residues. CDR3 in DNA: TGTGCCAGCAGTTTCCTTGTTGAGTACTACCGGAACACTGAAGCTTTCTTT. Its protein product is CASSFLVEYYRNTEAFF.

The chain carries TRBV11-1 and TRBJ2-7, with D maybe TRBD2 (6 bases). The germline gives CDR1 SGHAT, CDR2 FQDESV (reference sequence). This CDR3 has 18 amino acids. V lost 4 bases, J lost 4 bases, and 26 bases lay in between. The CDR3 sequence is CASSSSLVQLAGLYEQYF. DNA of the CDR3: TGTGCCAGCAGCTCCTCCCTTGTCCAACTAGCAGGGCTTTACGAGCAGTACTTC.

This clonotype was detected only a few times. The chain employs TRBV11-3 and TRBJ2-7; no firm D call. The ends were cut back, 3 bases at V and 2 bases at J, with 11 bases in the middle. This CDR3 spans 14 amino acids. Per germline, CDR1 SGHNT and CDR2 YENEEA. CDR3 coding DNA: TGTGCCAGCAGCTTTCCGGACCGCGCCTACGAGCAGTACTTC. Amino acid sequence: CASSFPDRAYEQYF.

The chain joins TRBV11-2 to TRBJ2-4; possibly TRBD1 for D (5 bases). This CDR3 has 12 residues. Germline V gives CDR1 SGHAT, CDR2 FQNNGV. Deletions cut 8 bases from V and 8 bases from J, with 13 bases between. Written as DNA, the CDR3 is TGTGCCAGCGGGGTCTGGGGCGACATTCAGTACTTC. Its translation: CASGVWGDIQYF. The full variable domain, with the rest looked up from reference TRBV11-2 and TRBJ2-4, is EAGVAQSPRYKIIEKRQSVAFWCNPISGHATLYWYQQILGQGPKLLIQFQNNGVVDDSQLPKDRFSAERLKGVDSTLKIQPAKLEDSAVYLCASGVWGDIQYFGAGTRLSVL.

A single count supports this clonotype. The CDR3 end shows no conserved phenylalanine or tryptophan, and so a read error is likely. The chain recombines TRBV5-6 with TRBJ2-7; unclear D gene. CDR3 length equals 13 residues. Germline V CDR1 and CDR2: SGHDT, YYEEEE. Trimming shortened V by 1 base and J by 3 bases, and 8 bases separated the two germline ends. CDR3 sequence (DNA): TGTGCCAGCAGCTTGACCGGGTACTACGAGCAGTACCTC. This encodes CASSLTGYYEQYL.

This clonotype has just a few counts. The V and J genes are TRBV9 and TRBJ2-1; TRBD2 matches at 12 bases. With 2 bases clipped from V and 10 bases from J, the junction kept 10 bases outside the gene matches. This CDR3 region has 16 residues. The germline V gene has CDR1 SGDLS and CDR2 YYNGEE. CDR3 sequence reads: CASSVRLAGERGEQFF. Here the CDR3 DNA reads TGTGCCAGCAGCGTTAGACTAGCGGGAGAACGAGGCGAGCAGTTCTTC.

V and J are TRBV3-1 and TRBJ2-3; D uncertain. This CDR3 has 13 amino acids. The germline V gene encodes CDR1 LGHDT and CDR2 YNNKEL (reference sequence). The V gene lost 8 bases and the J gene lost 0 bases, with 9 bases spanning the gap. The CDR3 DNA is TGTGCCAGCGGTAGGGTAAGCACAGATACGCAGTATTTT. It translates to CASGRVSTDTQYF.

This clonotype was seen a few times. The rearrangement links TRBV18 to TRBJ2-7; 7 bases match TRBD1. V was clipped by 3 bases and J by 0 bases; unmatched bases: 5. The germline gives CDR1 KGHSH, CDR2 LQKENI. There are 15 residues in the CDR3. CDR3 region: CASSPAGTASYEQYF. The CDR3 DNA follows: TGTGCCAGCTCACCTGCCGGGACAGCCTCCTACGAGCAGTACTTC. The complete variable domain, with remaining parts taken from reference TRBV18 and TRBJ2-7, reads NAGVMQNPRHLVRRRGQEARLRCSPMKGHSHVYWYRQLPEEGLKFMVYLQKENIIDESGMPKERFSAEFPKEGPSILRIQQVVRGDSAAYFCASSPAGTASYEQYFGPGTRLTVT.

This clonotype was seen at least ten times. DNA for the CDR3: TGTGCCAGCAGCCGAGAAGCGGACTACACCGGGGAGCTGTTTTTT. Protein: CASSREADYTGELFF. The chain is built from TRBV3-1 and TRBJ2-2; perhaps TRBD2 as D (5 bases). The CDR3 totals 15 residues. Germline assignment: CDR1 LGHDT and CDR2 YNNKEL (reference sequence). With 4 bases removed from V and 3 bases from J, the gap between germline ends came to 12 bases.

This clonotype occurred a few times. V usage is TRBV20-1 and J usage is TRBJ2-7; the match to TRBD2 covers 10 bases. Germline trimming cut 5 bases from V and 5 bases from J; bases unmatched to any gene: 15. CDR3 length equals 16 residues. Germline V CDR1 and CDR2: DFQATT, SNEGSKA (reference sequence). CDR3 in amino acids: CSAGRWGSGRRDEQYF. The CDR3 DNA is TGCAGTGCTGGGAGATGGGGTAGCGGGAGGCGGGACGAGCAGTACTTC.

This clonotype has just a few counts. The V call is TRBV28, the J call TRBJ2-5; tentatively, D is TRBD2 (7 bases). Germline CDR1 and CDR2: MDHEN and SYDVKM. The CDR3 is made up of 15 amino acids. Trimming left V 3 bases short and J 5 bases short, with 16 bases between. The CDR3, as DNA: TGTGCCAGCAGTTTTGGGGGGGCTCATCGGGAGACCCAGTACTTC. This encodes CASSFGGAHRETQYF.

This chain uses TRBV4-1 with TRBJ2-7; TRBD2 agrees at 10 bases. Germline V gene sequence: CDR1 MGHRA, CDR2 YSYEKL. The CDR3 has 16 residues. Trimming cost V 1 base and J 0 bases; bases outside gene matches: 3. CDR3 in amino acids: CASSQVLAGGSYEQYF. The CDR3 DNA sequence: TGCGCCAGCAGCCAAGTTTTAGCGGGGGGCTCCTACGAGCAGTACTTC.

This clonotype was counted between two and nine times. The genes are TRBV6-1 and TRBJ1-1, with TRBD1 matching over 10 bases. The CDR3 is 14 residues long. Germline V gives CDR1 MNHNS, CDR2 SASEGT. The junction had 5 bases not matched to a gene; V was cut back by 7 bases and J by 3 bases. The CDR3 protein is CASTEDRGDTEAFF. CDR3 in DNA: TGTGCCAGCACCGAGGACAGGGGGGACACTGAAGCTTTCTTT.

This clonotype was counted at least ten times. The chain has TRBV20-1 and TRBJ1-5; maybe TRBD1 (6 bases). This CDR3 comprises 15 residues. From germline, CDR1 is DFQATT and CDR2 SNEGSKA (reference sequence). Trimming stripped 6 bases from V and 0 bases from J, with 15 bases between. In DNA, the CDR3 is TGCAGTGCCATTGGACAGCTTAATAGCAATCAGCCCCAGCATTTT. It codes for CSAIGQLNSNQPQHF.

This clonotype was recorded at least ten times. The chain is built from TRBV2 and TRBJ1-5; D is perhaps TRBD1 (5 bases). This CDR3 comprises 17 residues. Trimming stripped 6 bases from V and 0 bases from J, with 18 bases between. Germline CDR1 SNHLY, CDR2 FYNNEI. CDR3 in amino acids: CASRALGPPVSNQPQHF. The CDR3 DNA reads TGTGCCAGCAGGGCCCTGGGACCGCCGGTTAGCAATCAGCCCCAGCATTTT. The variable domain in full, completed from reference TRBV2 and TRBJ1-5, reads EPEVTQTPSHQVTQMGQEVILRCVPISNHLYFYWYRQILGQKVEFLVSFYNNEISEKSEIFDDQFSVERPDGSNFTLKIRSTKLEDSAMYFCASRALGPPVSNQPQHFGDGTRLSIL.

This rearrangement joins TRBV25-1 to TRBJ2-1; 9 bases agree with TRBD1. This CDR3 is built from 16 residues. Germline V gives CDR1 MGHDK, CDR2 SYGVNS. With 3 bases clipped from V and 7 bases from J, the junction kept 10 bases outside the gene matches. CDR3 in amino acids: CASSDRRTGVWNEQFF. CDR3 nucleotides: TGTGCCAGCAGTGACCGAAGGACAGGGGTGTGGAATGAGCAGTTCTTC.

This clonotype was counted between two and nine times. V is TRBV9 and J is TRBJ2-3, with D possibly being TRBD1 or TRBD2 (5 bases each). This CDR3 contains 13 residues. The V gene lost 4 bases and the J gene lost 7 bases, with 13 bases spanning the gap. Germline V lookup: CDR1 SGDLS, CDR2 YYNGEE. This chain's CDR3 is CASSPGGIYTQYF. The CDR3 nucleotides read TGTGCCAGCAGCCCTGGGGGAATATATACGCAGTATTTT.